These 9 T cell receptor beta chains came from one sample sequenced in a study of regulatory T cells in long-lasting Graves disease. Sample time point: newly diagnosed GD, antithyroid drugs for less than 3 months. PBMCs were the source of the RNA used for TCR sequencing. To make TCR beta libraries, researchers used iRepertoire HTBI primers and Arm-PCR of CDR3 regions. TCRdb processed the multiplex PCR reads anew with MiXCR; each CDR3 protein has one entry. The sample consists of about 400,000 distinct CDR3 sequences, 15% to 20% of them appearing once. The sample was also reused in another study, on T cells in Graves' hyperthyroidism and ophthalmopathy.

Material: peripheral blood mononuclear cells (PBMCs), obtained at new diagnosis, from a patient treated with antithyroid drugs. The receptor source for this set is a woman between 18 and 29 years old with Graves disease.

This clonotype was detected many times. The rearrangement uses TRBV2 and TRBJ1-5; 8 bases line up with TRBD1. With V trimmed by 7 bases and J by 4 bases, 15 bases remained unmatched. The CDR3 is 17 amino acids. The germline V gene has CDR1 SNHLY and CDR2 FYNNEI. DNA for the CDR3: TGTGCCAGCACGTGGACAGGGATGGGGATGAGGAATCAGCCCCAGCATTTT. Translating it yields CASTWTGMGMRNQPQHF.

This clonotype was detected ten times or more. The CDR3 region is CASSLSLPDVNTEAFF. CDR3 coding DNA: TGTGCCAGCAGTTTATCGCTGCCGGATGTGAACACTGAAGCTTTCTTT. This chain uses TRBV27 with TRBJ1-1; D is unclear. This CDR3 comprises 16 residues. V was clipped by 0 bases and J by 0 bases, with 11 bases between them. Per the germline V gene, CDR1 is MNHEY and CDR2 is SMNVEV (reference sequence).

This clonotype has at least ten counts. The V gene is TRBV2, the J gene TRBJ2-2, with 11 bases aligning to TRBD2. V lost 6 bases and J lost 7; bases outside the gene matches: 10. Germline V gives CDR1 SNHLY, CDR2 FYNNEI. The CDR3 runs 16 residues. The CDR3 loop reads CASRPRTSGHGGELFF. The CDR3 DNA sequence: TGTGCCAGCAGACCCAGGACTAGCGGGCACGGCGGGGAGCTGTTTTTT.

This clonotype has at least ten counts. The V call is TRBV30, the J call TRBJ2-7, with 7 bases lining up with TRBD2. The length of the CDR3 is 13 residues. Germline CDR1 and CDR2: GTSNPN and SVGIG (reference sequence). With V trimmed by 1 base and J by 1 base, 1 base remained unmatched. The CDR3 bases are TGTGCCTGGAGTGCGGGGGGATCCTACGAGCAGTACTTC. This translates into CAWSAGGSYEQYF.

This clonotype was seen ten or more times. The CDR3 sequence: CASSQATHSSTDTQYF. CDR3 nucleotide sequence: TGTGCCAGCAGCCAAGCGACTCACTCTAGCACAGATACGCAGTATTTT. The chain couples TRBV3-1 to TRBJ2-3; D is unclear. Trimming removed 1 base at V and 0 bases at J, with 11 bases between. CDR1 and CDR2 from the germline V gene are LGHDT and YNNKEL (reference sequence). This CDR3 spans 16 amino acids.

This clonotype was detected many times. The J gene is TRBJ1-3, the V gene TRBV5-1; possible D gene TRBD1, 5 bases. In germline, CDR1 is SGHRS, CDR2 YFSETQ. Trimming cost V 0 bases and J 0 bases, with 7 bases left between them. The CDR3 sequence is 15 residues long. The CDR3 sequence is CASSLEGFSGNTIYF. The CDR3 DNA reads TGCGCCAGCAGCTTGGAGGGGTTCTCTGGAAACACCATATATTTT.

This chain connects TRBV28 to TRBJ2-3, with 14 bases aligning to TRBD2. Germline V gives CDR1 MDHEN, CDR2 SYDVKM. There are 15 residues in the CDR3. J lost 2 bases, V lost 11 bases, and 6 bases had no gene match. CDR3 DNA: TGTGCCCGACGACTAGCGGGAGGGGTCACAGATACGCAGTATTTT. As protein: CARRLAGGVTDTQYF.

This clonotype was observed at least ten times. The chain recombines TRBV28 with TRBJ2-7, with D unresolved. CDR1 is MDHEN, CDR2 SYDVKM, per germline. CDR3 length: 14 residues. Trimming removed 2 bases from V and 2 bases from J, with 10 bases in between. The CDR3, as DNA: TGTGCCAGCAGTTTAGCTCCACAGACCTACGAGCAGTACTTC. Encoded protein: CASSLAPQTYEQYF.

This clonotype was counted many times. J is TRBJ1-5 and V is TRBV27, with TRBD1 matching 7 bases. CDR1 and CDR2 (germline): MNHEY, SMNVEV (reference sequence). There are 17 residues in the CDR3. J lost 0 bases, V lost 0 bases, and 5 bases had no gene match. The CDR3 is CASSLSYRGNSNQPQHF. The CDR3 DNA follows: TGTGCCAGCAGTTTATCATACAGGGGCAATAGCAATCAGCCCCAGCATTTT.